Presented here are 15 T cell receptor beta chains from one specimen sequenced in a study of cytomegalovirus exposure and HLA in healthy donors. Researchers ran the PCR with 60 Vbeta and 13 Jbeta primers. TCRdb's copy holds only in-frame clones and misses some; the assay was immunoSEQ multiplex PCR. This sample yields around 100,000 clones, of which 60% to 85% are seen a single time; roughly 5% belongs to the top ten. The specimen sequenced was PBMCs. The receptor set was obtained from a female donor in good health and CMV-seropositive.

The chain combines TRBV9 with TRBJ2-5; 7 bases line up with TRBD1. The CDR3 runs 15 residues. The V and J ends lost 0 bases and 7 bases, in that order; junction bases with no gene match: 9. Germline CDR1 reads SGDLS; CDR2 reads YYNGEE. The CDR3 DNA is TGTGCCAGCAGCGTAGACCCTAGCACAGGGGCGACCCAGTACTTC. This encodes CASSVDPSTGATQYF.

This CDR3 is CASSLAVDRGTEAFF. The CDR3 coding sequence is TGCGCCAGCAGCTTGGCGGTGGACAGGGGTACTGAAGCTTTCTTT. This chain links TRBV4-1 with TRBJ1-1; 9 bases line up with TRBD1. Germline CDR1 MGHRA, CDR2 YSYEKL. V dropped 5 bases and J dropped 5; count of bases not matched to a gene: 9. This CDR3 has 15 residues.

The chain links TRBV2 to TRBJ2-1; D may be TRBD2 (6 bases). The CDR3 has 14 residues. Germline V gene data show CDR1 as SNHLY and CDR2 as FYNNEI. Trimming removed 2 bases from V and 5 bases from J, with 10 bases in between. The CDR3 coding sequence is TGTGCCAGCAGTGAAAGGAGGGAGGACAATGAGCAGTTCTTC. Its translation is CASSERREDNEQFF.

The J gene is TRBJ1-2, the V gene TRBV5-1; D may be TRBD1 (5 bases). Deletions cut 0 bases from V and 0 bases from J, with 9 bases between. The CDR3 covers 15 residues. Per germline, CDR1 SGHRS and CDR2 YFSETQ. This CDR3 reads CASSLGGRSNYGYTF. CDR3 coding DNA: TGCGCCAGCAGCTTGGGGGGCCGATCTAACTATGGCTACACCTTC.

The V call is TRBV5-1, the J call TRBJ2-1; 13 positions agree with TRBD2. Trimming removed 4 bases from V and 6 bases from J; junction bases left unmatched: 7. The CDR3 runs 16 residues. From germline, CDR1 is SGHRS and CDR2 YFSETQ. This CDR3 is CASSGRTSGRGNEQFF. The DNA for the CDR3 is TGCGCCAGCAGCGGGCGGACTAGCGGGAGAGGCAATGAGCAGTTCTTC.

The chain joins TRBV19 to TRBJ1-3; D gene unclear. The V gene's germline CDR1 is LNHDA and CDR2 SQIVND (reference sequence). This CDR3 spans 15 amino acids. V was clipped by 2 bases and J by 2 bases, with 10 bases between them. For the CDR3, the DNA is TGTGCCAGTAGTATAAGGCTGGAGACTGGAAACACCATATATTTT. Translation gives CASSIRLETGNTIYF.

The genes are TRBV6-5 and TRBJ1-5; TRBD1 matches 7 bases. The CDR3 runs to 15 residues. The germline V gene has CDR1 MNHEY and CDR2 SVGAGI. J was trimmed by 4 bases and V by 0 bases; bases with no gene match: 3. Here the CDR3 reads CASSYSGQVNQPQHF. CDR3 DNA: TGTGCCAGCAGTTACTCAGGACAGGTTAATCAGCCCCAGCATTTT.

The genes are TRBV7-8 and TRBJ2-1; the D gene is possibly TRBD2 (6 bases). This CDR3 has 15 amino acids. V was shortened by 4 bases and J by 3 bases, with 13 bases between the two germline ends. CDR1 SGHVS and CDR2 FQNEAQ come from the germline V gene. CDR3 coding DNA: TGTGCCAGCAGCTCCCCTCGGGGGAGCTACAATGAGCAGTTCTTC. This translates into CASSSPRGSYNEQFF. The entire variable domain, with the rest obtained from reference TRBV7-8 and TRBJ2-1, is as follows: GAGVSQSPRYKVAKRGQDVALRCDPISGHVSLFWYQQALGQGPEFLTYFQNEAQLDKSGLPSDRFFAERPEGSVSTLKIQRTQQEDSAVYLCASSSPRGSYNEQFFGPGTRLTVL.

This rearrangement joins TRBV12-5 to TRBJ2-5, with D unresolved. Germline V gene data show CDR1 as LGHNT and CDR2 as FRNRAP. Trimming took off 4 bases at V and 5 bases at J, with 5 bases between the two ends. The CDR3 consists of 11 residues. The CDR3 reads CASGSLETQYF. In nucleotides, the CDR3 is TGTGCTAGTGGTTCCCTGGAGACCCAGTACTTC.

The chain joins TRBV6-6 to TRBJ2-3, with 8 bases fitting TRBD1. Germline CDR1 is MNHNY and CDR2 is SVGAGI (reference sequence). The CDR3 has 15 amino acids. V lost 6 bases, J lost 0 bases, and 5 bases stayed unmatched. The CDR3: CASRPGQASTDTQYF. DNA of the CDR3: TGTGCCAGCAGACCGGGACAGGCGAGCACAGATACGCAGTATTTT.

The CDR3 sequence is CASSESSGDTQYF. In nucleotides, the CDR3 is TGCGCCAGCAGTGAGTCGTCGGGAGATACGCAGTATTTT. The chain carries TRBV10-2 and TRBJ2-3; D uncertain. The CDR3 has 13 amino acids. V was clipped by 0 bases and J by 5 bases, with 6 bases between them. The germline V gene encodes CDR1 WSHSY and CDR2 SAAADI.

The CDR3 protein is CASGQGGSNQPQHF. In nucleotides, the CDR3 is TGTGCCAGCGGACAGGGCGGAAGCAATCAGCCCCAGCATTTT. This sequence joins TRBV6-5 and TRBJ1-5; 8 bases agree with TRBD1. Trimming cost V 8 bases and J 1 base; bases outside gene matches: 4. Germline CDR1 and CDR2: MNHEY and SVGAGI. This CDR3 spans 14 amino acids.

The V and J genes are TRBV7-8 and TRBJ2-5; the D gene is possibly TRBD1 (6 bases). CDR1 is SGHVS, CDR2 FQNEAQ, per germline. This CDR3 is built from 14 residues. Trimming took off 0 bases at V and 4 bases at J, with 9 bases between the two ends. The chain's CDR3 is CASSLAGRGETQYF. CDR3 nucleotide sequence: TGTGCCAGCAGCTTAGCCGGCAGGGGAGAGACCCAGTACTTC.

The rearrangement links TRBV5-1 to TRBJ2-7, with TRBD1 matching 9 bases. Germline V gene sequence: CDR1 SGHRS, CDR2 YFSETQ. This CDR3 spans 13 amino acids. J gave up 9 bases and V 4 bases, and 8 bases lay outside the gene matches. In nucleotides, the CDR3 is TGCGCCAGCAGCCCGTCGGACAGGGGAGCGCAGTACTTC. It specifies CASSPSDRGAQYF.

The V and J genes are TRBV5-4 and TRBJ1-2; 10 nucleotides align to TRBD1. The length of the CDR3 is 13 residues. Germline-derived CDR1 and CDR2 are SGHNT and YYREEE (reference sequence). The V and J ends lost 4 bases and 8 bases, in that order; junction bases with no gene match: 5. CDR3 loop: CASSLGQGEGYTF. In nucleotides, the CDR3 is TGTGCCAGCAGCCTAGGACAGGGGGAAGGCTACACCTTC.